The source of this T cell receptor (beta chain) is a study of shared clonotypes between healthy human individuals. Deep-level assay runs were performed. TCRdb's copy holds only in-frame clones and misses some; the assay was immunoSEQ multiplex PCR. The sample shows about 1 million clones, roughly 80% of them seen only once. The study drew all its donors from Caucasian adults living in Nashville, Tennessee. This clone has a count of ten or more. Deletions cut 10 bases from V and 1 base from J, with 13 bases between. The germline CDR1 and CDR2 sequences are MGHDK and SYGVNS. This CDR3 spans 13 amino acids.

The source is a man aged 18 to 29 in good health. The sample comprised memory CD4+ T cells sorted from blood. Stated subset: CD45RA-negative fraction. The genes are TRBV25-1 and TRBJ1-2; TRBD1 is a possible D gene (5 bases). The CDR3 nucleotides read TGTGCCATTACAGGTTATCTTAACTATGGCTACACCTTC. Translated, it gives CAITGYLNYGYTF.